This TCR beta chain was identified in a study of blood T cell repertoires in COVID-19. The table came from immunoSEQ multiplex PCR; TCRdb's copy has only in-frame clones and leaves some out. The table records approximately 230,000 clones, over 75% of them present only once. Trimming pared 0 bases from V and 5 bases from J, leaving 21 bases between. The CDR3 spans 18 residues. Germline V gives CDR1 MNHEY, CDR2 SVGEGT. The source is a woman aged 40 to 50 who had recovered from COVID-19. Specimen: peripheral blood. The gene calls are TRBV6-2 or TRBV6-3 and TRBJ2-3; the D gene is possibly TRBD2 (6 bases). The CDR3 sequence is CASSYSSLTGVLRDTQYF. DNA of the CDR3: TGTGCCAGCAGTTACTCATCTCTAACGGGAGTATTGAGAGATACGCAGTATTTT.